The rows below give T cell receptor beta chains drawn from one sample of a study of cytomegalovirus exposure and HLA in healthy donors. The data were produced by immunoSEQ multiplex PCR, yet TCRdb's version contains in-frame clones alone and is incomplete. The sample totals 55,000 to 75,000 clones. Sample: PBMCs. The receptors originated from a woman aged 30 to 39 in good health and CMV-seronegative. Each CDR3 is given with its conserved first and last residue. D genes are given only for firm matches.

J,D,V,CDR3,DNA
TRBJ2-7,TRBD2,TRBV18,CASSRTSGGAIPSEQYF,TGTGCCAGCTCACGGACTAGCGGGGGGGCCATTCCGTCCGAGCAGTACTTC
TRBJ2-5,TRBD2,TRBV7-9,CASSFRGEVETQYF,TGTGCCAGCAGCTTCCGGGGGGAGGTTGAGACCCAGTACTTC
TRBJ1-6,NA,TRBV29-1,CSVATGGNSPLHF,TGCAGCGTCGCGACAGGTGGTAATTCACCCCTACACTTT
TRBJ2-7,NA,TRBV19,CASSITGAYEQYF,TGTGCCAGTAGTATTACCGGGGCCTACGAGCAGTACTTC
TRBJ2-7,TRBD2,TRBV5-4,CASSSAGTSGRNEQYF,TGTGCCAGCAGCTCCGCCGGGACTAGCGGGAGAAACGAGCAGTACTTC
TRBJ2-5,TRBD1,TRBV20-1,CTGGYQETQYF,TGCACAGGGGGTTACCAAGAGACCCAGTACTTC
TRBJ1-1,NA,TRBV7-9,CASSFRGNTEAFF,TGTGCCAGCAGCTTTCGGGGGAACACTGAAGCTTTCTTT
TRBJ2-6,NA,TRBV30,CAWRGAGANVLTF,TGTGCCTGGAGGGGGGCAGGGGCCAACGTCCTGACTTTC
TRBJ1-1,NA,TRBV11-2,CASSLGRTSGENTEAFF,TGTGCCAGCAGCTTAGGGCGAACCTCGGGGGAGAACACTGAAGCTTTCTTT
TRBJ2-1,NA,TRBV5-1,CASGASASNEQFF,TGCGCCAGCGGTGCTAGCGCCTCCAATGAGCAGTTCTTC
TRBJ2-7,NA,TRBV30,CAWSSGSYEQYF,TGTGCCTGGAGTTCCGGTTCCTACGAGCAGTACTTC
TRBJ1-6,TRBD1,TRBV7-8,CASSLGTETDWRLHF,TGTGCCAGCAGCCTAGGGACAGAAACGGATTGGCGTCTCCACTTT
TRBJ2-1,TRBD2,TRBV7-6,CASSPAGTSGYNEQFF,TGTGCCAGCAGCCCCGCCGGGACTAGCGGGTACAATGAGCAGTTCTTC
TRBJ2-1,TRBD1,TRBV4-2,CASSQDDGTGGNEQFF,TGTGCCAGCAGCCAAGATGACGGGACAGGGGGCAATGAGCAGTTCTTC
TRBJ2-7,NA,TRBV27,CASRRKLGYEQYF,TGTGCCAGCAGGAGAAAACTAGGCTACGAGCAGTACTTC
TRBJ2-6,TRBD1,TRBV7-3,CASSQGSVGDRVTF,TGTGCCAGCAGCCAAGGGAGCGTGGGGGACAGGGTAACTTTC
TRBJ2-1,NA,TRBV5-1,CASSLNIGGNEQFF,TGCGCCAGCAGCTTGAATATTGGGGGGAATGAGCAGTTCTTC
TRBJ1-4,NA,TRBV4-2,CASSQAMGRADEKLFF,TGTGCCAGCAGCCAAGCAATGGGCAGGGCGGATGAAAAACTGTTTTTT
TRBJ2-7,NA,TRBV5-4,CASSWDVGGGEQYF,TGTGCCAGCAGCTGGGACGTTGGGGGAGGCGAGCAGTACTTC
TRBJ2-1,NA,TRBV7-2,CASSASGNEQFF,TGTGCCAGCAGCGCTAGTGGCAATGAGCAGTTCTTC
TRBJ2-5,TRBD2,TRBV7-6,CASSPPGGGRETQYF,TGTGCCAGCAGCCCACCGGGCGGGGGGCGGGAGACCCAGTACTTC
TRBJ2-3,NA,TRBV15,CATSEERGKQDTQYF,TGTGCCACCAGCGAAGAAAGAGGCAAGCAAGATACGCAGTATTTT
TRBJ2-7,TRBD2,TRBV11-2,CASSPNLGPRGSRNEQYF,TGTGCCAGCAGCCCGAATCTGGGACCTCGCGGGAGCAGAAACGAGCAGTACTTC
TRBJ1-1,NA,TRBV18,CASSPPRSLNTEAFF,TGTGCCAGCTCACCACCACGGAGCCTGAACACTGAAGCTTTCTTT
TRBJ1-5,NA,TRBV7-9,CASSLGGGDNQPQHF,TGTGCCAGCAGCCTGGGGGGGGGAGATAATCAGCCCCAGCATTTT
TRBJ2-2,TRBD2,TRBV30,CAWRWTSGRTGELFF,TGTGCCTGGAGGTGGACTAGCGGGAGGACCGGGGAGCTGTTTTTT
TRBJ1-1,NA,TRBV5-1,CASSLLAVNTEAFF,TGCGCCAGCAGCTTATTAGCCGTGAACACTGAAGCTTTCTTT
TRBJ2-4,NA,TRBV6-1,CASNFTGLDKNIQYF,TGTGCCAGCAACTTCACAGGGCTCGACAAAAACATTCAGTACTTC
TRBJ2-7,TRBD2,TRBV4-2,CASSQVGTSSSYEQYF,TGTGCCAGCAGCCAAGTTGGGACTAGCAGCTCCTACGAGCAGTACTTC
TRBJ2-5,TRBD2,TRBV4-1,CASSQLLARGGQETQYF,TGCGCCAGCAGCCAACTACTAGCGAGAGGCGGACAAGAGACCCAGTACTTC
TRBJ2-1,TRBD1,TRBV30,CACYGTGDEQFF,TGTGCCTGTTACGGGACAGGGGATGAGCAGTTCTTC
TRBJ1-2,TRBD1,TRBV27,CASSPWTGVANYGYTF,TGTGCCAGCAGTCCCTGGACAGGGGTCGCTAACTATGGCTACACCTTC
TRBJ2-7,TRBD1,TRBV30,CASWARTGPYEQYF,TGTGCTTCCTGGGCCAGGACAGGACCCTACGAGCAGTACTTC
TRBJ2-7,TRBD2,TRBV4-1,CASSTQGTSGRYEQYF,TGCGCCAGCAGCACCCAAGGGACTAGCGGGAGATACGAGCAGTACTTC
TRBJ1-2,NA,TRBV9,CASRQVAGFGYTF,TGTGCCAGCAGACAGGTTGCAGGGTTCGGCTACACCTTC
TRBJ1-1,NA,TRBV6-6,CASSYSEAVPYNF,TGTGCCAGCAGTTACTCGGAGGCAGTCCCATACAACTTT
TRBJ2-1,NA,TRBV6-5,CASSYQGFNEQFF,TGTGCCAGCAGTTACCAGGGTTTCAATGAGCAGTTCTTC
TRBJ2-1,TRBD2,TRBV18,CASSPSGWGYNEQFF,TGTGCCAGCTCACCTAGCGGGTGGGGGTACAATGAGCAGTTCTTC
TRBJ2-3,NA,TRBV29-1,CSVAAGTSTDTQYF,TGCAGCGTTGCGGCGGGGACTAGCACAGATACGCAGTATTTT